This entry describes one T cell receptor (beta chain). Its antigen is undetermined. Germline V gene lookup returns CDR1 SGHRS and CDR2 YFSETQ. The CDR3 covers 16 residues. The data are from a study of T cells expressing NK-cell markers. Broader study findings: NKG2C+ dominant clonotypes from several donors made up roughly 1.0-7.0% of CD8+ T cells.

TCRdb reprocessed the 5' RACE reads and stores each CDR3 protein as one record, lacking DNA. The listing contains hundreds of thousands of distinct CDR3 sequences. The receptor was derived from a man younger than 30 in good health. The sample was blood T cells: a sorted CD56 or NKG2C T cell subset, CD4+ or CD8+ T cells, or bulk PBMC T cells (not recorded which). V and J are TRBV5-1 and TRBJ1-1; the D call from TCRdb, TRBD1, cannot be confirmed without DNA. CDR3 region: CASSAGTGALNTEAFF. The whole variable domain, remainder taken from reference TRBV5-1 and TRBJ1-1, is KAGVTQTPRYLIKTRGQQVTLSCSPISGHRSVSWYQQTPGQGLQFLFEYFSETQRNKGNFPGRFSGRQFSNSRSEMNVSTLELGDSALYLCASSAGTGALNTEAFFGQGTRLTVV.